Listed here are 15 T cell receptor beta chains from one sample, sequenced in a study of CD8+ T cells in alopecia areata. Sequencing used cDNA as its template, made by extracting RNA and reverse transcribing it. TCRdb keeps only in-frame clones here, not all; method: immunoSEQ multiplex PCR. The data contain approximately 150,000 clones, roughly 66% of them seen just once; the ten biggest clones take up approximately 10%. The sequenced sample was CD8+ T cells sorted from blood, obtained at week 0. The receptors derive from a human donor with alopecia areata.

The chain's CDR3 is CASSEGRGTDTQYF. The DNA for the CDR3 is TGCGCCAGCAGCGAAGGTAGAGGCACAGATACGCAGTATTTT. J is TRBJ2-3 and V is TRBV10-2; D unresolved. Germline-derived CDR1 and CDR2 are WSHSY and SAAADI. The CDR3 runs 14 residues. V lost 6 bases, J lost 1 base, and 11 bases lay in between.

The rearrangement uses TRBV27 and TRBJ1-2; no firm D call. The germline CDR1 and CDR2 sequences are MNHEY and SMNVEV (reference sequence). The CDR3 contains 9 residues. Trimming cost V 9 bases and J 8 bases, with 7 bases left between them. The CDR3 DNA follows: TGTGCCAGTCCGTTGGGCTACACCTTC. Translation gives CASPLGYTF.

This clone showed up just once. This chain uses TRBV4-1 with TRBJ2-5; the match to TRBD2 covers 7 bases. The CDR3 sequence is 16 residues long. Germline CDR1 MGHRA, CDR2 YSYEKL. V was pared by 3 bases and J by 4 bases, with 11 bases of the junction left unmatched. The CDR3 DNA is TGCGCCAGCAGCCAGTCCCCCCAGGGAGGGGTAGAGACCCAGTACTTC. The encoded protein is CASSQSPQGGVETQYF.

The V gene is TRBV13, the J gene TRBJ2-3; no reliable D call. CDR1 and CDR2 (germline): PRHDT, FYEKMQ (reference sequence). The CDR3 covers 15 residues. V was clipped by 0 bases and J by 4 bases, with 11 bases between them. The CDR3 bases are TGTGCCAGCAGCTTAGGAAGAGCGCTTCCAGATACGCAGTATTTT. The encoded protein is CASSLGRALPDTQYF.

The J gene is TRBJ2-5, the V gene TRBV27; D ambiguous. V was cut by 4 bases and J by 7 bases, with 4 bases left in between. The CDR3 runs 10 residues. Germline CDR1 reads MNHEY; CDR2 reads SMNVEV (reference sequence). CDR3 amino acids: CASSWGTQYF. CDR3 in DNA: TGTGCCAGCAGTTGGGGGACCCAGTACTTC.

This chain links TRBV14 with TRBJ2-7; no firm D call. This CDR3 comprises 11 residues. Trimming took 5 bases from V and 7 from J, leaving 9 bases between them. Germline V lookup: CDR1 SGHDN, CDR2 FVKESK. CDR3 bases: TGTGCCAGCAGCTCCCTAGGGGAGCAGTACTTC. This encodes CASSSLGEQYF.

This clone appeared a few times. The V gene is TRBV7-8, the J gene TRBJ2-1; 10 nucleotides line up with TRBD1. The CDR3 contains 15 residues. From germline, CDR1 is SGHVS and CDR2 FQNEAQ. Unmatched junction bases numbered 5, after V lost 1 base and J lost 8 bases. CDR3 amino acids: CASSLEGQGFYEQFF. As DNA, the CDR3 is TGTGCCAGCAGCTTAGAGGGACAGGGGTTTTATGAGCAGTTCTTC.

This clone came up once. V gene TRBV7-2 combines with J gene TRBJ2-1; 7 nucleotides agree with TRBD2. With 4 bases clipped from V and 1 base from J, the junction kept 4 bases outside the gene matches. The CDR3 sequence is 15 residues long. Germline CDR1 reads SGHTA; CDR2 reads FQGNSA. The CDR3, as DNA: TGTGCCAGCAGCTGGCGGGGGAGGTCCTACAATGAGCAGTTCTTC. Its translation: CASSWRGRSYNEQFF.

This chain joins TRBV27 and TRBJ2-5, with D perhaps TRBD1 (5 bases). The CDR3 is 15 amino acids. V was pared by 0 bases and J by 1 base, with 9 bases between. Per germline, CDR1 MNHEY and CDR2 SMNVEV (reference sequence). CDR3 protein: CASSLSTGSQETQYF. DNA of the CDR3: TGTGCCAGCAGTTTATCTACAGGTTCCCAAGAGACCCAGTACTTC.

The chain uses TRBV6-5 and TRBJ1-1, with D uncertain. V gave up 6 bases and J gave up 5 bases, with 7 bases separating them. The CDR3 consists of 11 residues. Germline V lookup: CDR1 MNHEY, CDR2 SVGAGI. The CDR3 region is CASSRGTEAFF. DNA for the CDR3: TGTGCCAGCAGCCGCGGGACTGAAGCTTTCTTT.

The rearrangement links TRBV4-2 to TRBJ1-5, with unresolved D. V was shortened by 0 bases and J by 4 bases, with 7 bases between the two germline ends. Per germline, CDR1 LGHNA and CDR2 YNFKEQ. This CDR3 spans 14 amino acids. This CDR3 is CASSQDLVNQPQHF. As DNA, the CDR3 is TGTGCCAGCAGCCAAGATTTAGTGAATCAGCCCCAGCATTTT.

The chain couples TRBV30 to TRBJ1-2; D is unclear. Looked up from germline, CDR1 is GTSNPN and CDR2 is SVGIG (reference sequence). The CDR3 has 11 amino acids. V was pared by 7 bases and J by 5 bases, with 11 bases between. In DNA form, the CDR3 reads TGTGCCTATACTAGGGCTTATGGCTACACCTTC. This codes for CAYTRAYGYTF. Variable domain in full (rest from reference TRBV30 and TRBJ1-2): SQTIHQWPATLVQPVGSPLSLECTVEGTSNPNLYWYRQAAGRGLQLLFYSVGIGQISSEVPQNLSASRPQDRQFILSSKKLLLSDSGFYLCAYTRAYGYTFGSGTRLTVV.

This clone came up a few times. V is TRBV29-1 and J is TRBJ2-1; the D gene is possibly TRBD1 (6 bases). V gave up 7 bases and J gave up 3 bases, with 13 bases separating them. The germline V gene has CDR1 SQVTM and CDR2 ANQGSEA. The CDR3 is made up of 13 amino acids. The CDR3 DNA follows: TGCAGCGGCGGCGCAGGGGACTACAATGAGCAGTTCTTC. Translating it yields CSGGAGDYNEQFF.

This clone was observed a few times. This chain connects TRBV15 to TRBJ2-3; 7 nucleotides agree with TRBD1. The CDR3 has 14 residues. Germline V lookup: CDR1 LNHNV, CDR2 YYDKDF (reference sequence). With V trimmed by 5 bases and J by 2 bases, 4 bases remained unmatched. The CDR3 bases are TGTGCCACCAGCGCACAGGGGATCACAGATACGCAGTATTTT. It encodes CATSAQGITDTQYF.

This clone was seen a single time. The CDR3 DNA follows: TGTGCCAGCAGTTACTCCATAACAGAGACCCAGTACTTC. Its protein product is CASSYSITETQYF. The genes are TRBV6-5 and TRBJ2-5; no clear D. V lost 0 bases to trimming and J lost 4 bases, with 6 bases between them. Germline V gives CDR1 MNHEY, CDR2 SVGAGI. The CDR3 is 13 amino acids.